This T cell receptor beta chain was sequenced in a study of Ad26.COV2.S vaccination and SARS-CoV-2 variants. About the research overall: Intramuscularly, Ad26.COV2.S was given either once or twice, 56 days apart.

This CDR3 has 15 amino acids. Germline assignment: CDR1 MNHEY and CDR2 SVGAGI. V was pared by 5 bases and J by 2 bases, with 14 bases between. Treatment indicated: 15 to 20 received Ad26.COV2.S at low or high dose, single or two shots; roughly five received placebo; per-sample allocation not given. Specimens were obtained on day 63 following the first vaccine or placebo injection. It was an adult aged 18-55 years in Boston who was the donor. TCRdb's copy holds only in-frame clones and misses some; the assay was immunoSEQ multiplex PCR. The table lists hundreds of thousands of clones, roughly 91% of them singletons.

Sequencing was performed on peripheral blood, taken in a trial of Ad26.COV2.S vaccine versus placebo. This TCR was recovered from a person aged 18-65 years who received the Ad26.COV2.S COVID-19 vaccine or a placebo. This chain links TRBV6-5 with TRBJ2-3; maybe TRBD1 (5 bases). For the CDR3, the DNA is TGTGCCAGCAGTACAAATACAGGTATCACAGATACGCAGTATTTT. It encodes CASSTNTGITDTQYF.